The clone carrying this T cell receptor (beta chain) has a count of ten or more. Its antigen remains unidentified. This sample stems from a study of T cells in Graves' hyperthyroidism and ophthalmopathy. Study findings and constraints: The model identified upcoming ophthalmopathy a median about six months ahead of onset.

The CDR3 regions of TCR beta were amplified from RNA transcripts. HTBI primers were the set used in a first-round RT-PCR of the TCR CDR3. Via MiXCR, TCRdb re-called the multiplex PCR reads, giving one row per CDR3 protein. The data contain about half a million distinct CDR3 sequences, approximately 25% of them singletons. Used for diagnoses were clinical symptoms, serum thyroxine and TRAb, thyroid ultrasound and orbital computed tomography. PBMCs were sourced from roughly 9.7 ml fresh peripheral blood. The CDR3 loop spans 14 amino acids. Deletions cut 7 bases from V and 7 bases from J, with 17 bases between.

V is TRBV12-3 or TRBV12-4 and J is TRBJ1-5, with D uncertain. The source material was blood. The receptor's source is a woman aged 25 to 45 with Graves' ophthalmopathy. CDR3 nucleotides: TGTGCCAGCATCCAAGGGAATGCGGCCCAGCCCCAGCATTTT. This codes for CASIQGNAAQPQHF.